Below, one TCR beta chain is given with its context. This sample was taken from a study of blood T cell repertoires in COVID-19. Across the study: PBMCs, B-cell-depleted T cells, or T cells provided the cDNA or gDNA that made up the material.

Germline V gene data show CDR1 as MNHNS and CDR2 as SASEGT. The V end lost 2 bases, the J end lost 6 bases, and 17 bases lay between the germline ends. The CDR3 contains 15 residues. Sequencing was performed with immunoSEQ multiplex PCR; in TCRdb, only in-frame clones are kept and a portion is missing. The profile covers approximately 200,000 clones, with about nine tenths appearing a single time and around 2.1% taken by the ten largest. This sequence was found in a woman in her twenties or thirties who had recovered from COVID-19. The V gene is TRBV6-1, the J gene TRBJ2-7, with a possible D match to TRBD2 (7 bases). The material sequenced was PBMCs or T cells enriched from blood (not recorded which). The CDR3 loop is CASSEFGGGPLEQYF. The CDR3 bases are TGTGCCAGCAGTGAATTTGGGGGGGGGCCCCTCGAGCAGTACTTC.